This TCR beta chain was captured by sequencing in a study of OX40 agonist ivuxolimab in advanced cancers. Prior autoimmune disease or systemic immunosuppression barred patients. Patients had blood sampled at baseline and again on cycle 4 day 1 and cycle 7 day 1. Germline V gene data show CDR1 as SQVTM and CDR2 as ANQGSEA. The CDR3 is 14 residues long. V lost 3 bases, J lost 0 bases, and 8 bases lay in between. Data came from immunoSEQ multiplex PCR; TCRdb stores just in-frame clones and leaves some out. Altogether 60,000 to 90,000 clones are present, 65% to 90% being singletons, with the ten largest covering about 0.7%. Points on this clone: Its specificity is unknown.

Findings and caveats of the study: At 0.1 to 3.0 mg/kg and by week 6, clonal expansion occurred in CD4+ and CD8+ blood T cells. CD8+ T cells showed, on average, more clonal expansion than CD4+ cells.

This chain joins TRBV29-1 and TRBJ2-2; no definite D call. The receptor comes from an adult with an advanced solid tumor such as melanoma, head and neck, liver or kidney cancer. Sequencing used CD4+ or CD8+ T cells sorted from blood, obtained in a trial of the OX40 agonist ivuxolimab. The CDR3 reads CSVDGVTNTGELFF. The CDR3 DNA follows: TGCAGCGTTGATGGAGTTACGAACACCGGGGAGCTGTTTTTT.